This T cell receptor (beta chain) is from a study of cytomegalovirus exposure and HLA in healthy donors. Germline assignment: CDR1 MDHEN and CDR2 SYDVKM. The CDR3 is made up of 14 amino acids. V lost 5 bases, J lost 0 bases, and 10 bases lay in between. Vbeta (60) and Jbeta (13) primers were used in the PCR. TCRdb's table, derived via immunoSEQ multiplex PCR, lists solely in-frame clones and lacks some. The repertoire has about 50,000 clones, about 77% of them found once; the top ten carry about 3%. This clone has a single count. The V and J genes are TRBV28 and TRBJ1-1, with D perhaps TRBD1 (6 bases). The sequenced sample consisted of PBMCs. The source of this sequence is a middle-aged woman in good health and CMV-seropositive. In nucleotides, the CDR3 is TGTGCCAGCAGTACACAGGGATTGAACACTGAAGCTTTCTTT. It encodes CASSTQGLNTEAFF.